This TCR beta chain was found in a study of T cell responses to AZD1222 COVID-19 vaccine. Findings of the study overall: Among vaccine-associated CD4 TCRs, coverage spanned spike, with dominance at 160-218 and 743-854.

Profiled with immunoSEQ multiplex PCR; TCRdb holds only in-frame clones, not every one. Of around 120,000 clones listed, around 89% are singletons. A word on this clone: Its antigen is as yet unknown.

The sample here was peripheral blood, taken on day 0 of AZD1222 vaccination. The TCR comes from an adult in good health.

CDR3 sequence reads: CSAIDRGRVAGELFF. Written as DNA, the CDR3 is TGCAGTGCTATTGACAGGGGGCGAGTGGCCGGGGAGCTGTTTTTT. The chain links TRBV20-1 to TRBJ2-2; TRBD1 matches at 10 bases. This CDR3 is built from 15 residues. Trimming at V came to 4 bases and at J to 6 bases, leaving 8 bases not matched to a gene. From germline, CDR1 is DFQATT and CDR2 SNEGSKA (reference sequence).